The present T cell receptor (beta chain) was sequenced within a study of T cell changes during pregnancy in multiple sclerosis. This clone was counted a single time. Sequencing was performed with immunoSEQ multiplex PCR; in TCRdb, only in-frame clones are kept and a portion is missing. The sample records around 62,000 clones, 89% being singletons. The germline V gene has CDR1 MNHEY and CDR2 SMNVEV (reference sequence). V lost 2 bases, J lost 5 bases, and 6 bases stayed unmatched. The CDR3 covers 16 residues. The rearrangement links TRBV27 to TRBJ2-2, with 9 bases matching TRBD2. The receptor was derived from a female donor with multiple sclerosis, enrolled in a pregnancy study. This material consisted of peripheral blood, taken in the first trimester of pregnancy. CDR3 DNA sequence: TGTGCCAGCAGTTTAAGTAGCGGGAGTCGAACCGGGGAGCTGTTTTTT. This translates into CASSLSSGSRTGELFF.